The entry below describes one T cell receptor beta chain. Sequencing was performed with immunoSEQ multiplex PCR; in TCRdb, only in-frame clones are kept and a portion is missing. This sample has over 110,000 clones; 65% to 80% occur once, and the top ten carry about an eighth. Germline CDR1 and CDR2: SEHNR and FQNEAQ (reference sequence). This CDR3 comprises 15 residues. V shed 11 bases, J shed 6 bases, and the junction held 11 bases outside the gene matches. These data belong to a study of blood T cell repertoires in COVID-19. Across the whole study: Samples taken during acute and convalescent COVID-19 were collected in the United States, Italy and Spain.

V and J are TRBV7-9 and TRBJ2-2; 11 nucleotides line up with TRBD2. This sequence was found in a man older than 75 with acute or convalescent COVID-19. The sample consisted of peripheral blood. CDR3 DNA: TGTGCCGGAAAGACTAGCGGGGTATTTTCCGGGGAGCTGTTTTTT. Its translation: CAGKTSGVFSGELFF.